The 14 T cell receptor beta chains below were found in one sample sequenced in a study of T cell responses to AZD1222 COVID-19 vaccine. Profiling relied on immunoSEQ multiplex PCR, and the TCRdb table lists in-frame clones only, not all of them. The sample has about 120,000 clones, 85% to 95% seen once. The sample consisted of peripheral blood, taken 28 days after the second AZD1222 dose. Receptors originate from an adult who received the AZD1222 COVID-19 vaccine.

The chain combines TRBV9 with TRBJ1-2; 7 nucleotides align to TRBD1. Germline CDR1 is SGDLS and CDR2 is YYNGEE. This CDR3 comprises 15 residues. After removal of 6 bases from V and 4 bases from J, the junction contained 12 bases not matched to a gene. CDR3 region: CASTGGDSLSYGYTF. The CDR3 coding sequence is TGTGCCAGCACCGGAGGGGACAGTCTTTCCTATGGCTACACCTTC.

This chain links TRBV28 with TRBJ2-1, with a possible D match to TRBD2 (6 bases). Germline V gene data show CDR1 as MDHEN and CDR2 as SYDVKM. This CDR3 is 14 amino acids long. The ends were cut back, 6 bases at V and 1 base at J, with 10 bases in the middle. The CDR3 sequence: CASRERGSYNEQFF. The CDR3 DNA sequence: TGTGCCAGCAGGGAACGGGGGTCCTACAATGAGCAGTTCTTC.

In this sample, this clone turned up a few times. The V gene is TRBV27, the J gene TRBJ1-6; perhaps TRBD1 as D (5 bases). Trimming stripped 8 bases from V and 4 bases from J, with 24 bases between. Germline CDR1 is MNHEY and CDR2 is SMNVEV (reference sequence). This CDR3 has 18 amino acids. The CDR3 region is CASASSRGYFLYNSPLHF. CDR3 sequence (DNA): TGTGCCAGCGCTTCTTCACGGGGGTACTTCTTATATAATTCACCCCTCCACTTT.

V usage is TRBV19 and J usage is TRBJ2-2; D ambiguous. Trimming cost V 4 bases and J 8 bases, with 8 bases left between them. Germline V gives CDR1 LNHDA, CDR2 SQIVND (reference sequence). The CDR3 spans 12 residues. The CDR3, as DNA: TGTGCCAGTAGTACGCAAAATGGGGAGCTGTTTTTT. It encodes CASSTQNGELFF.

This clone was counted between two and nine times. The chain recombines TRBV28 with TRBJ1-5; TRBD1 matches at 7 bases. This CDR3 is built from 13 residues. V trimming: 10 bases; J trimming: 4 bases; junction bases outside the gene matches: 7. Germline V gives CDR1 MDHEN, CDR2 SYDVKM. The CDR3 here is CAITRGVNQPQHF. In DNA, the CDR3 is TGTGCCATCACCAGGGGGGTTAATCAGCCCCAGCATTTT.

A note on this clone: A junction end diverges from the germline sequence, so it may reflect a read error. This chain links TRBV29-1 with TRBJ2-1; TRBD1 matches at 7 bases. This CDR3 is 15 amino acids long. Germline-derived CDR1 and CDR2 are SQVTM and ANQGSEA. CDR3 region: CSVEDRGTAYSEQFF. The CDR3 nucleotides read TGCAGCGTTGAAGATCGAGGGACAGCCTACAGTGAGCAGTTCTTC.

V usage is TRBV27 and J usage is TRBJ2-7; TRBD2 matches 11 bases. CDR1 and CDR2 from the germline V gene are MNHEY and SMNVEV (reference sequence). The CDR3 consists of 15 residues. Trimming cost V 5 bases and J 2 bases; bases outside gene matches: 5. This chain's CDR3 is CASSERSGRAYEQYF. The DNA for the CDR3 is TGTGCCAGCAGTGAGCGTAGCGGGAGGGCCTACGAGCAGTACTTC.

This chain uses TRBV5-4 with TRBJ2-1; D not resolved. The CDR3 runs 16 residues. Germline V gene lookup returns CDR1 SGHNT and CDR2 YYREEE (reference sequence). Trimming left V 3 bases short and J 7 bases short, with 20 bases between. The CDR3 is CASSSPPATLGNEQFF. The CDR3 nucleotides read TGTGCCAGCAGCTCCCCCCCCGCGACCTTAGGAAATGAGCAGTTCTTC.

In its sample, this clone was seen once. The CDR3 reads CASSYERRDEQFF. DNA for the CDR3: TGTGCCAGCAGTTACGAGAGGAGGGATGAGCAGTTCTTC. The rearrangement links TRBV6-2 or TRBV6-3 to TRBJ2-1; maybe TRBD2 (6 bases). The CDR3 loop spans 13 amino acids. The ends were cut back, 2 bases at V and 8 bases at J, with 10 bases in the middle. Germline lookup yields CDR1 MNHEY and CDR2 SVGEGT.

Written as DNA, the CDR3 is TGTGCCAGCTCACGGGCTATACAAGAGACCCAGTACTTC. Amino acids: CASSRAIQETQYF. The V call is TRBV18, the J call TRBJ2-5; D is undetermined. Trimming cost V 4 bases and J 2 bases, with 8 bases left between them. The CDR3 extends over 13 amino acids. Germline V gene data show CDR1 as KGHSH and CDR2 as LQKENI.

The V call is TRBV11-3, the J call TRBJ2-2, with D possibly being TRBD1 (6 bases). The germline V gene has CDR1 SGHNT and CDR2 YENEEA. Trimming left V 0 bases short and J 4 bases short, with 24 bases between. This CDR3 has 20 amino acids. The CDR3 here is CASSLESRRGARKGTGELFF. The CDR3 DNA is TGTGCCAGCAGCTTAGAATCCCGCAGGGGCGCGCGAAAGGGCACCGGGGAGCTGTTTTTT.

This chain's CDR3 is CASSSRTGVITGELFF. The CDR3 DNA reads as TGTGCCAGCAGCTCCAGGACAGGGGTTATCACCGGGGAGCTGTTTTTT. J is TRBJ2-2 and V is TRBV11-1, with 9 bases lining up with TRBD1. This CDR3 has 16 residues. CDR1 is SGHAT and CDR2 is FQDESV in the germline V gene (reference sequence). With V trimmed by 4 bases and J by 4 bases, 7 bases remained unmatched.

The CDR3 protein is CASSQGPLLYNEQFF. In DNA, the CDR3 is TGTGCCAGCAGCCAAGGCCCTTTGCTCTACAATGAGCAGTTCTTC. The rearrangement joins TRBV3-1 (or the pseudogene TRBV3-2) to TRBJ2-1; D gene unclear. Deletions cut 1 base from V and 3 bases from J, with 10 bases between. CDR1 is LGHDT, CDR2 YNNKEL, per germline (reference sequence). CDR3 length: 15 residues.

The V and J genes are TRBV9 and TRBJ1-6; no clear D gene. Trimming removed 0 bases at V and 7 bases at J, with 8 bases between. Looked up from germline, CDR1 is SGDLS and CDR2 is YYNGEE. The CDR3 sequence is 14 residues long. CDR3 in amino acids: CASSVGNLNSPLHF. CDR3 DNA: TGTGCCAGCAGCGTAGGCAACCTGAATTCACCCCTCCACTTT.